Listed here are 32 T cell receptor beta chains from one sample, sequenced in a study of cytomegalovirus exposure and HLA in healthy donors. Primers: 60 Vbeta forward and 13 Jbeta reverse. Assay: immunoSEQ multiplex PCR; the TCRdb copy retains only in-frame clones and omits some. The table records about 140,000 clones, roughly 76% of them present only once. The sample comprised PBMCs. These receptors originate from a man between 18 and 35 years old in good health and CMV-seronegative.

The V gene is TRBV29-1, the J gene TRBJ2-1; tentative D call: TRBD2 (5 bases). Germline loops: CDR1 SQVTM, CDR2 ANQGSEA. Trimming pared 6 bases from V and 2 bases from J, leaving 8 bases between. The CDR3 covers 12 residues. The CDR3 DNA reads as TGCAGCGTCGCGACTACCTACAATGAGCAGTTCTTC. This codes for CSVATTYNEQFF.

V is TRBV18 and J is TRBJ2-3; 9 bases match TRBD1. Trimming took 4 bases from V and 6 from J; bases not matched to a gene: 5. Germline lookup yields CDR1 KGHSH and CDR2 LQKENI. CDR3 size: 14 residues. CDR3 sequence reads: CASSLTGGEDTQYF. The CDR3 DNA reads TGTGCCAGCTCACTCACAGGGGGCGAGGATACGCAGTATTTT.

The chain has TRBV27 and TRBJ1-1; unclear D gene. The V end lost 5 bases, the J end lost 2 bases, and 9 bases lay between the germline ends. The CDR3 runs to 13 residues. The V gene's germline CDR1 is MNHEY and CDR2 SMNVEV (reference sequence). CDR3 residues: CASSPYINTEAFF. The CDR3 nucleotides read TGTGCCAGCAGTCCTTATATTAACACTGAAGCTTTCTTT.

V gene TRBV7-9 combines with J gene TRBJ2-5; TRBD2 matches at 16 bases. The CDR3 totals 19 residues. V gave up 2 bases and J gave up 5 bases; unmatched junction bases: 11. The germline V gene encodes CDR1 SEHNR and CDR2 FQNEAQ (reference sequence). CDR3 DNA: TGTGCCAGCAGCTTACCTCCGGGACTAGCGGGAGGGCCTCTGGAGACCCAGTACTTC. Amino acid sequence: CASSLPPGLAGGPLETQYF.

This rearrangement joins TRBV7-3 to TRBJ1-2, with D possibly matching TRBD1 (5 bases). V was shortened by 5 bases and J by 2 bases, with 18 bases between the two germline ends. Germline V gives CDR1 SGHTA, CDR2 FQGTGA. This CDR3 has 16 residues. The CDR3 bases are TGTGCCAGCAGCCCACACCCGGGACTAAGGAACTATGGCTACACCTTC. Translated: CASSPHPGLRNYGYTF.

V usage is TRBV5-1 and J usage is TRBJ1-6, with 9 bases identical to TRBD1. J gave up 17 bases and V 4 bases, and 16 bases lay outside the gene matches. Germline-derived CDR1 and CDR2 are SGHRS and YFSETQ. The CDR3 spans 15 residues. The CDR3 spells CASSTGQGMVGIFHF. The CDR3 DNA sequence: TGCGCCAGCAGCACAGGACAGGGGATGGTGGGTATCTTCCACTTT. Complete variable domain (other parts from reference TRBV5-1 and TRBJ1-6): KAGVTQTPRYLIKTRGQQVTLSCSPISGHRSVSWYQQTPGQGLQFLFEYFSETQRNKGNFPGRFSGRQFSNSRSEMNVSTLELGDSALYLCASSTGQGMVGIFHFGNGTRLTVT.

The chain carries TRBV10-2 and TRBJ2-7; 8 nucleotides match TRBD1. Losses at the gene ends were 6 bases for V and 4 bases for J; bases not matched to a gene: 11. This CDR3 contains 15 residues. Germline CDR1 WSHSY, CDR2 SAAADI. CDR3 sequence (DNA): TGCGCCAGCAGACCGTCGGACACAGGGGGGTACGAGCAGTACTTC. Translating it yields CASRPSDTGGYEQYF.

J is TRBJ1-6 and V is TRBV7-8; D gene uncertain. CDR3 length equals 16 residues. Germline V gene lookup returns CDR1 SGHVS and CDR2 FQNEAQ. V shed 1 base and J shed 7 bases, with 14 bases lying between them. The CDR3 coding sequence is TGTGCCAGCAGCTTAGAGAGCCGGGTTCTCAATTCACCCCTCCACTTT. Protein sequence: CASSLESRVLNSPLHF.

The chain uses TRBV4-2 and TRBJ2-7; TRBD2 aligns across 10 bases. In germline, CDR1 is LGHNA, CDR2 YNFKEQ. The CDR3 runs to 16 residues. The V and J ends lost 4 bases and 3 bases, in that order; junction bases with no gene match: 9. This chain's CDR3 is CASSLIPGTSDYEQYF. The CDR3 region has the DNA TGTGCCAGCAGCCTCATCCCCGGGACTAGCGACTACGAGCAGTACTTC.

The rearrangement links TRBV5-4 to TRBJ2-7, with D maybe TRBD2 (5 bases). Germline assignment: CDR1 SGHNT and CDR2 YYREEE (reference sequence). This CDR3 has 13 amino acids. The V gene lost 0 bases and the J gene lost 3 bases, with 7 bases spanning the gap. CDR3 amino acids: CASSLGLIYEQYF. CDR3 coding DNA: TGTGCCAGCAGCTTGGGACTAATCTACGAGCAGTACTTC.

The rearrangement joins TRBV19 to TRBJ2-1; possibly TRBD2 for D (5 bases). CDR1 is LNHDA, CDR2 SQIVND, per germline (reference sequence). The V end lost 1 base, the J end lost 5 bases, and 9 bases lay between the germline ends. The CDR3 is 14 residues long. CDR3 nucleotide sequence: TGTGCCAGTAGTATAGGACGGGAAAACAATGAGCAGTTCTTC. Translated: CASSIGRENNEQFF. The complete variable domain, with remaining parts taken from reference TRBV19 and TRBJ2-1, reads DGGITQSPKYLFRKEGQNVTLSCEQNLNHDAMYWYRQDPGQGLRLIYYSQIVNDFQKGDIAEGYSVSREKKESFPLTVTSAQKNPTAFYLCASSIGRENNEQFFGPGTRLTVL.

The rearrangement uses TRBV7-9 and TRBJ1-1, with D uncertain. Trimming removed 3 bases at V and 6 bases at J, with 17 bases between. CDR1 and CDR2 (germline): SEHNR, FQNEAQ (reference sequence). This CDR3 has 15 residues. The CDR3 coding sequence is TGTGCCAGCAGCTTCGTTTTGGGGAGGTTGGCTGAAGCTTTCTTT. It yields the protein CASSFVLGRLAEAFF.

For this clone: One junction end does not reproduce the germline sequence, and a read error may be involved. The sample has other DNA sequences that encode this CDR3 too. This chain joins TRBV6-1 and TRBJ1-6; the D is unclear. CDR1 is MNHNS and CDR2 is SASEGT in the germline V gene. This CDR3 has 14 residues. CDR3: CATGESSYNSPLHF. The DNA of the CDR3 is TGTGCCACCGGGGAGAGCTCCTATAATTCCCCCCTCCACTTT.

This clone was observed a few times. The rearrangement joins TRBV12-1 to TRBJ1-2; no DNA check was done on the table's D call, TRBD1. TRBV12-1 is recorded as a pseudogene. There are 16 residues in the CDR3. DNA of the CDR3: TGTGCCAGCAGAGCCCACCTTTGTCCAGGTGATGCTGGCTACACCTTC. This gives the protein CASRAHLCPGDAGYTF.

The chain uses TRBV25-1 and TRBJ1-3; 8 nucleotides match TRBD1. Germline CDR1 and CDR2: MGHDK and SYGVNS. CDR3 length: 15 residues. After removal of 4 bases from V and 5 bases from J, the junction contained 7 bases not matched to a gene. The CDR3 DNA reads as TGTGCCAGCAGTGCCCGCGACAGGGGTCGAAACACCATATATTTT. As protein: CASSARDRGRNTIYF.

The J gene is TRBJ1-1, the V gene TRBV6-5; D may be TRBD1 (5 bases). V lost 4 bases, J lost 0 bases, and 12 bases lay in between. CDR1 and CDR2 (germline): MNHEY, SVGAGI. The CDR3 sequence is 15 residues long. The CDR3 here is CASSSDRTVNTEAFF. In DNA, the CDR3 is TGTGCCAGCAGTTCTGACAGAACTGTGAACACTGAAGCTTTCTTT.

This chain uses TRBV5-1 with TRBJ2-5; no definite D call. The J call is in doubt because the DNA end fits TRBJ2-7 better. The V gene's germline CDR1 is SGHRS and CDR2 YFSETQ. The CDR3 spans 14 residues. Written as DNA, the CDR3 is TGCGCCAGCAGCTTGGTCTCGGAGATCAACGAGCAGTACTTC. Protein product: CASSLVSEINEQYF.

This chain connects TRBV27 to TRBJ2-1, with TRBD2 matching over 8 bases. Germline CDR1 MNHEY, CDR2 SMNVEV (reference sequence). V dropped 4 bases and J dropped 10; count of bases not matched to a gene: 15. This CDR3 contains 16 residues. The CDR3 protein is CASSSPGVAGTKEQFF. DNA for the CDR3: TGTGCCAGCAGTTCCCCCGGGGTAGCGGGGACTAAAGAGCAGTTCTTC.

Only a few counts were recorded for this clone. The chain has TRBV9 and TRBJ1-4, with 8 bases lining up with TRBD1. Germline loops: CDR1 SGDLS, CDR2 YYNGEE. The CDR3 has 14 amino acids. V dropped 4 bases and J dropped 7; count of bases not matched to a gene: 6. This chain's CDR3 is CASSKTGVSEKLFF. CDR3 coding DNA: TGTGCCAGCAGCAAGACAGGGGTCAGTGAAAAACTGTTTTTT.

In this sample, this clone turned up once. The gene calls are TRBV19 and TRBJ2-3; D is possibly TRBD2 (5 bases). The V gene lost 8 bases and the J gene lost 0 bases, with 12 bases spanning the gap. Germline-derived CDR1 and CDR2 are LNHDA and SQIVND (reference sequence). This CDR3 region has 14 residues. CDR3 sequence: CASRPEGSTDTQYF. CDR3 bases: TGTGCCAGTCGTCCAGAGGGAAGCACAGATACGCAGTATTTT.

The chain couples TRBV6-5 to TRBJ2-7, with 10 bases fitting TRBD2. The length of the CDR3 is 14 residues. V lost 6 bases and J lost 5; bases outside the gene matches: 7. Looked up from germline, CDR1 is MNHEY and CDR2 is SVGAGI. The CDR3 DNA is TGTGCCAGCAGGAAGGGACTAGCGATGAACGAGCAGTACTTC. Its protein is CASRKGLAMNEQYF.

J is TRBJ2-2 and V is TRBV28, with unresolved D. CDR1 MDHEN and CDR2 SYDVKM come from the germline V gene. Trimming left V 5 bases short and J 5 bases short, with 12 bases between. This CDR3 has 14 amino acids. The CDR3 coding sequence is TGTGCCAGCAGTGAACGGTCCCCGACCGGGGAGCTGTTTTTT. Its protein is CASSERSPTGELFF. Supplemented by reference TRBV28 and TRBJ2-2, the full variable domain reads DVKVTQSSRYLVKRTGEKVFLECVQDMDHENMFWYRQDPGLGLRLIYFSYDVKMKEKGDIPEGYSVSREKKERFSLILESASTNQTSMYLCASSERSPTGELFFGEGSRLTVL.

This rearrangement joins TRBV6-5 to TRBJ1-5; D is ambiguous. V was clipped by 8 bases and J by 3 bases, with 11 bases between them. Germline CDR1 is MNHEY and CDR2 is SVGAGI. The CDR3 consists of 13 residues. Here the CDR3 reads CASQYNNNQPQHF. The CDR3 nucleotides are TGTGCCAGCCAATACAATAACAATCAGCCCCAGCATTTT.

The chain employs TRBV9 and TRBJ1-6; 10 nucleotides line up with TRBD1. There are 14 residues in the CDR3. Germline V gene data show CDR1 as SGDLS and CDR2 as YYNGEE. Trimming at V came to 3 bases and at J to 9 bases, leaving 3 bases not matched to a gene. The chain's CDR3 is CASSGDRGGSPLHF. The CDR3 DNA follows: TGTGCCAGCAGCGGGGACAGGGGAGGTTCACCCCTCCACTTT.

The rearrangement links TRBV30 to TRBJ2-1, with D possibly TRBD2 on 6 matching bases. The CDR3 sequence is 13 residues long. The V and J ends lost 3 bases and 5 bases respectively, with 11 bases between them. Germline V CDR1 and CDR2: GTSNPN, SVGIG (reference sequence). The chain's CDR3 is CAWSAGLNNEQFF. The CDR3 DNA follows: TGTGCCTGGAGCGCAGGACTAAACAATGAGCAGTTCTTC.

V and J are TRBV10-3 and TRBJ1-3; 9 bases map to TRBD1. V gave up 4 bases and J gave up 0 bases; unmatched junction bases: 10. Germline CDR1 is ENHRY and CDR2 is SYGVKD. The CDR3 consists of 18 residues. CDR3 amino acids: CAISGEIQGARSGNTIYF. In DNA form, the CDR3 reads TGTGCCATCAGTGGCGAGATACAGGGGGCCCGCTCTGGAAACACCATATATTTT.

The chain carries TRBV6-5 and TRBJ2-7; TRBD2 aligns across 7 bases. The CDR3 runs 15 residues. CDR1 is MNHEY and CDR2 is SVGAGI in the germline V gene. Losses at the gene ends were 5 bases for V and 3 bases for J; bases not matched to a gene: 10. This CDR3 is CASSPRMGGIYEQYF. CDR3 nucleotide sequence: TGTGCCAGCAGTCCTAGAATGGGGGGGATCTACGAGCAGTACTTC.

This clone showed up just once. The chain is built from TRBV29-1 and TRBJ1-1; D uncertain. The CDR3 length is 15 residues. V was trimmed by 4 bases and J by 3 bases, leaving 18 bases between them. From germline, CDR1 is SQVTM and CDR2 ANQGSEA. CDR3 protein: CSVVRGTRSDTEAFF. The CDR3 bases are TGCAGCGTTGTACGGGGTACTCGATCTGACACTGAAGCTTTCTTT.

V usage is TRBV10-3 and J usage is TRBJ1-2, with a tentative D call TRBD1 (5 bases). Trimming shortened V by 3 bases and J by 2 bases, and 10 bases separated the two germline ends. The CDR3 sequence is 14 residues long. Germline V gene lookup returns CDR1 ENHRY and CDR2 SYGVKD. This CDR3 reads CAISEGGTNYGYTF. The CDR3 DNA sequence: TGTGCCATCAGTGAAGGCGGGACCAACTATGGCTACACCTTC.

This clone was found a few times. The chain is built from TRBV25-1 and TRBJ1-4; TRBD1 matches 8 bases. CDR1 and CDR2 from the germline V gene are MGHDK and SYGVNS. This CDR3 spans 14 amino acids. Losses at the gene ends were 5 bases for V and 8 bases for J; bases not matched to a gene: 7. The CDR3 loop is CASSPGQGGEKLFF. CDR3 in DNA: TGTGCCAGCAGTCCCGGACAGGGTGGAGAAAAACTGTTTTTT.

The chain uses TRBV7-6 and TRBJ1-3; 8 bases fit TRBD1. The V gene's germline CDR1 is SGHVS and CDR2 FNYEAQ. There are 15 residues in the CDR3. The V and J ends lost 2 bases and 3 bases, in that order; junction bases with no gene match: 3. Written as DNA, the CDR3 is TGTGCCAGCAGCTTACAGGGGGCTGGTGGAAACACCATATATTTT. Residues: CASSLQGAGGNTIYF.

The chain uses TRBV4-1 and TRBJ2-5, with 7 positions matching TRBD2. The DNA end is a closer match to TRBJ2-7, so the J assignment may be wrong. This CDR3 has 16 residues. From germline, CDR1 is MGHRA and CDR2 YSYEKL. CDR3 residues: CASSQDAGLAGNEQYF. The CDR3 coding sequence is TGCGCCAGCAGCCAAGACGCTGGGTTAGCGGGTAACGAGCAGTACTTC.